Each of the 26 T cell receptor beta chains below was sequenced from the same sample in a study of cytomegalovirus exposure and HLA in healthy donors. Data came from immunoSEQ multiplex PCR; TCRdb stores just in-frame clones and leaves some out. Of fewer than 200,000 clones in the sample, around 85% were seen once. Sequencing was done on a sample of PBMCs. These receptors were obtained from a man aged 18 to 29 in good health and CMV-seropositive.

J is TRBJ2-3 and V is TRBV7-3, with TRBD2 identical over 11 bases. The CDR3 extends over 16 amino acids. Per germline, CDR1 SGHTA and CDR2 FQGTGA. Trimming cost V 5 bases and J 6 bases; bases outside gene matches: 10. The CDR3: CASSPLAGGTGDTQYF. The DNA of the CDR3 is TGTGCCAGCAGCCCCTTAGCGGGAGGGACTGGGGATACGCAGTATTTT.

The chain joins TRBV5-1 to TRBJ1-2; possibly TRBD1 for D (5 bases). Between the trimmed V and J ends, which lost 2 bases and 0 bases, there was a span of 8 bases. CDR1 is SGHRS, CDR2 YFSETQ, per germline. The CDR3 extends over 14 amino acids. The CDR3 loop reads CASSLQDTNYGYTF. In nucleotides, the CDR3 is TGCGCCAGCAGCTTACAGGACACTAACTATGGCTACACCTTC. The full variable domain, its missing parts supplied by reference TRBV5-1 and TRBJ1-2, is KAGVTQTPRYLIKTRGQQVTLSCSPISGHRSVSWYQQTPGQGLQFLFEYFSETQRNKGNFPGRFSGRQFSNSRSEMNVSTLELGDSALYLCASSLQDTNYGYTFGSGTRLTVV.

The CDR3 sequence is CASSLSPGQGSTNEKLFF. The CDR3 DNA is TGTGCCAGCAGTTTATCCCCGGGACAGGGGTCAACTAATGAAAAACTGTTTTTT. The chain couples TRBV28 to TRBJ1-4; 10 bases are shared with TRBD1. CDR1 is MDHEN, CDR2 SYDVKM, per germline. Trimming removed 1 base from V and 0 bases from J; junction bases left unmatched: 5. This CDR3 has 18 residues.

The CDR3 region has the DNA TGCGCCAGCAGCCCCGGGACAGGGTACGACGAGCAGTACTTC. It specifies CASSPGTGYDEQYF. The chain has TRBV5-1 and TRBJ2-7; 9 bases are shared with TRBD1. The V gene end was trimmed by 4 bases and the J gene end by 5 bases; junction bases not matched to a gene: 7. CDR3 size: 14 residues. Germline V gene sequence: CDR1 SGHRS, CDR2 YFSETQ. Looking up the rest from reference TRBV5-1 and TRBJ2-7 gives the full variable domain: KAGVTQTPRYLIKTRGQQVTLSCSPISGHRSVSWYQQTPGQGLQFLFEYFSETQRNKGNFPGRFSGRQFSNSRSEMNVSTLELGDSALYLCASSPGTGYDEQYFGPGTRLTVT.

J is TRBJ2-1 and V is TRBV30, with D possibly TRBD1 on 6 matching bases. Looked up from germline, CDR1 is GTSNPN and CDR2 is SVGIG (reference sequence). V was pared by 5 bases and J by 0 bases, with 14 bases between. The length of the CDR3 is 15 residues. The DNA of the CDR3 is TGTGCCTGGGGTCCGGGACATAGCTCCTACAATGAGCAGTTCTTC. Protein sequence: CAWGPGHSSYNEQFF.

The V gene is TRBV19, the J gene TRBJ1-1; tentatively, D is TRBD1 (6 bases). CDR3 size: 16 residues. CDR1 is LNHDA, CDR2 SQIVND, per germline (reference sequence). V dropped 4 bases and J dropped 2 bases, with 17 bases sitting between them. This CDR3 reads CASSSPTGQLNTEAFF. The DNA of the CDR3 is TGTGCCAGTAGTAGCCCGACAGGCCAATTAAACACTGAAGCTTTCTTT.

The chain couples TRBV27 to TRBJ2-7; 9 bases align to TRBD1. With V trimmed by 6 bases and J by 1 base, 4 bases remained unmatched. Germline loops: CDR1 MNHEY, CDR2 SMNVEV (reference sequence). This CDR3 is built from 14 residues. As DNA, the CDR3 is TGTGCCAGCAGACGGGACAGGGAATCCTACGAGCAGTACTTC. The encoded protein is CASRRDRESYEQYF.

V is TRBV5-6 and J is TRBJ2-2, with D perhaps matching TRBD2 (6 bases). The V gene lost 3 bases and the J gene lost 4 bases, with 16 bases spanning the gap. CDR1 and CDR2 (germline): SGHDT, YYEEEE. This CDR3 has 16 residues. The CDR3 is CASSSKSGALTGELFF. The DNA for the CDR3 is TGTGCCAGCAGCTCGAAATCGGGAGCCCTCACCGGGGAGCTGTTTTTT. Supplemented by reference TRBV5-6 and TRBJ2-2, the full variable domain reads DAGVTQSPTHLIKTRGQQVTLRCSPKSGHDTVSWYQQALGQGPQFIFQYYEEEERQRGNFPDRFSGHQFPNYSSELNVNALLLGDSALYLCASSSKSGALTGELFFGEGSRLTVL.

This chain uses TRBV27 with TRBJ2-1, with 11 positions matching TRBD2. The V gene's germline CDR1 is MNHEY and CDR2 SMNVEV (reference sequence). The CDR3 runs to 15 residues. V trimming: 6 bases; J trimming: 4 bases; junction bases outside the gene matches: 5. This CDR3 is CASSRTSGFYNEQFF. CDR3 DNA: TGTGCCAGCAGCCGGACTAGCGGGTTTTACAATGAGCAGTTCTTC.

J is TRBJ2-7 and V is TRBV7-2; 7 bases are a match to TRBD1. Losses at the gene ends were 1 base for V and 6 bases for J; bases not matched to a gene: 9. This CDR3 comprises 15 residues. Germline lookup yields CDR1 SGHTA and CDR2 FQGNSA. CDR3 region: CASSLDYNRGSEQYF. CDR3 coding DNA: TGTGCCAGCAGCTTAGATTATAACAGGGGCAGCGAGCAGTACTTC. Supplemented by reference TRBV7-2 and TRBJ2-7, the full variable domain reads GAGVSQSPSNKVTEKGKDVELRCDPISGHTALYWYRQSLGQGLEFLIYFQGNSAPDKSGLPSDRFSAERTGGSVSTLTIQRTQQEDSAVYLCASSLDYNRGSEQYFGPGTRLTVT.

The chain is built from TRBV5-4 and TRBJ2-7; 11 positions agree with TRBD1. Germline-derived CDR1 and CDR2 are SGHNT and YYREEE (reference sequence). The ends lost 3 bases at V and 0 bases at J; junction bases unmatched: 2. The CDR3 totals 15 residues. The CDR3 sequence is CASSSGTGGSYEQYF. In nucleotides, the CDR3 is TGTGCCAGCAGCTCGGGGACAGGGGGCTCCTACGAGCAGTACTTC.

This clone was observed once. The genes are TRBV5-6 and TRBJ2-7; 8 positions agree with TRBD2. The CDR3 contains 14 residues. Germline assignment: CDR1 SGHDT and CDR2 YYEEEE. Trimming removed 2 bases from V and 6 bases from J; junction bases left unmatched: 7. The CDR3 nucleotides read TGTGCCAGCAGCTTCTCCGGGACTAGGTTCGAGCAGTACTTC. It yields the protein CASSFSGTRFEQYF.

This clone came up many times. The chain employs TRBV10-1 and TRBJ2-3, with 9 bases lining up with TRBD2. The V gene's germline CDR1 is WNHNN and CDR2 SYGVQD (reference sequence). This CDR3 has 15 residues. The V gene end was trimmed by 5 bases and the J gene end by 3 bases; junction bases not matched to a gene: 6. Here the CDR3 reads CASSIAGDGTDTQYF. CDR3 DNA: TGCGCCAGCAGTATAGCGGGAGACGGGACAGATACGCAGTATTTT.

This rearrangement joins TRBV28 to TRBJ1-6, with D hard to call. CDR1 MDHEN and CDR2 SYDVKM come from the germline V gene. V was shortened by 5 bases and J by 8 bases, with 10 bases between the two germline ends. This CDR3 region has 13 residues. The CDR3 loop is CASSREEYSPLHF. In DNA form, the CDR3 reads TGTGCCAGCAGTCGGGAGGAGTATTCACCCCTCCACTTT.

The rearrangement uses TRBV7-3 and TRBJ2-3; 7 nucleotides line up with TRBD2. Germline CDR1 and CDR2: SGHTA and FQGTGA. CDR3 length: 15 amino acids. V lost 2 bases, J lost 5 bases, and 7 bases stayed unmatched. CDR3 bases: TGTGCCAGCAGCTTAGGCGGGGGTCAGAGAGATACGCAGTATTTT. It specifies CASSLGGGQRDTQYF.

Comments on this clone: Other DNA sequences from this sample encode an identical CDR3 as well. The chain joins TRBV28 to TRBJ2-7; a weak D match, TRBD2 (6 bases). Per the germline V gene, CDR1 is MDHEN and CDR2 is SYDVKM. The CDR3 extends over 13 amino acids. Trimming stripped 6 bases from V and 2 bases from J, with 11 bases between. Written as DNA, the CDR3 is TGTGCCAGCAGGGCGGGACGAGCCTACGAGCAGTACTTC. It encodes CASRAGRAYEQYF. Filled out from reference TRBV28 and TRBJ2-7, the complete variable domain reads DVKVTQSSRYLVKRTGEKVFLECVQDMDHENMFWYRQDPGLGLRLIYFSYDVKMKEKGDIPEGYSVSREKKERFSLILESASTNQTSMYLCASRAGRAYEQYFGPGTRLTVT.

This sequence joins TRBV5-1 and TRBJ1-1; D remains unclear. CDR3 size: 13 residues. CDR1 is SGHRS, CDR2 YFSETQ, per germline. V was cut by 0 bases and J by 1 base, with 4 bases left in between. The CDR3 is CASSLDRNTEAFF. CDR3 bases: TGCGCCAGCAGCTTGGACAGGAACACTGAAGCTTTCTTT.

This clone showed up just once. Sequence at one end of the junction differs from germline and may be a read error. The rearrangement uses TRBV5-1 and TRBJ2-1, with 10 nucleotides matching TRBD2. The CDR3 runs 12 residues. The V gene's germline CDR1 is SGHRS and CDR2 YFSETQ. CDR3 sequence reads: CASSLAGDGGVF. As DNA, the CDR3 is TGCGCCAGCAGCCTAGCGGGGGATGGAGGGGTCTTC. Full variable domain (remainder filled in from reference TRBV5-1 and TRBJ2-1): KAGVTQTPRYLIKTRGQQVTLSCSPISGHRSVSWYQQTPGQGLQFLFEYFSETQRNKGNFPGRFSGRQFSNSRSEMNVSTLELGDSALYLCASSLAGDGGVFGPGTRLTVL.

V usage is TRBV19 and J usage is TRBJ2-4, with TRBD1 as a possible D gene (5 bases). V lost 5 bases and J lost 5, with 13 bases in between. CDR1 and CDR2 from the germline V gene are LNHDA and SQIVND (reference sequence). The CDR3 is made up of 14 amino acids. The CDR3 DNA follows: TGTGCCAGTAGTTGGACCATAGGGGAAAACATTCAGTACTTC. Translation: CASSWTIGENIQYF.

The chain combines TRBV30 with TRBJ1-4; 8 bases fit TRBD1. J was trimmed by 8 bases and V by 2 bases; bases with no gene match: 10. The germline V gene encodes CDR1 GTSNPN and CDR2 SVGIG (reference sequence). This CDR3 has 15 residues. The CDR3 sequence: CAWSSGQGEGEKLFF. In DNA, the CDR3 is TGTGCCTGGAGTTCAGGACAGGGAGAAGGGGAAAAACTGTTTTTT. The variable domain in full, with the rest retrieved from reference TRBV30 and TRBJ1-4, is SQTIHQWPATLVQPVGSPLSLECTVEGTSNPNLYWYRQAAGRGLQLLFYSVGIGQISSEVPQNLSASRPQDRQFILSSKKLLLSDSGFYLCAWSSGQGEGEKLFFGSGTQLSVL.

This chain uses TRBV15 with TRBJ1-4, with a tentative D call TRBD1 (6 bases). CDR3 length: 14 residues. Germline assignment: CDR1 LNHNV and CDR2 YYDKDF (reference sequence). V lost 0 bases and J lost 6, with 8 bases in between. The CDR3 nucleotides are TGTGCCACCAGCAGAGACAGGGGCGATGAAAAACTGTTTTTT. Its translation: CATSRDRGDEKLFF.

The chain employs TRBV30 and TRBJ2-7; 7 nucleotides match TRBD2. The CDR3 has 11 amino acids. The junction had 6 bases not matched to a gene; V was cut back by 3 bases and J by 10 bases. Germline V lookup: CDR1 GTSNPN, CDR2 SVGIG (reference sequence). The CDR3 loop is CAWSPGGVQYF. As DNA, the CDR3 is TGTGCCTGGAGCCCTGGGGGGGTACAGTACTTC.

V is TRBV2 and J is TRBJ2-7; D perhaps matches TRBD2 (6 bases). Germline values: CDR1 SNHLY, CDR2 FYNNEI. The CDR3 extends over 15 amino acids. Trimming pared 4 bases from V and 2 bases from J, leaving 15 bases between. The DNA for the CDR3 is TGTGCCAGCAGTGGAGCGGGCGTCCAGACCTACGAGCAGTACTTC. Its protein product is CASSGAGVQTYEQYF.

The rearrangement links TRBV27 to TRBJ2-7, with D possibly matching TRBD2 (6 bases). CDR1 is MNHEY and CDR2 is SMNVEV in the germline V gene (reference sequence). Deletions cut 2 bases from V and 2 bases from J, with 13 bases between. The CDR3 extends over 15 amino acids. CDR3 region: CASSLSPAGPYEQYF. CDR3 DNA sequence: TGTGCCAGCAGTTTAAGCCCGGCGGGGCCCTACGAGCAGTACTTC.

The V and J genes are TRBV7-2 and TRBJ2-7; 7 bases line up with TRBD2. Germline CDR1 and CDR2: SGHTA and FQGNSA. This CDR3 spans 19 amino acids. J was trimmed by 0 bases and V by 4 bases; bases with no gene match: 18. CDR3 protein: CASSYAGERGRAVSYEQYF. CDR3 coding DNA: TGTGCCAGCAGCTACGCTGGGGAGCGGGGCCGGGCGGTCTCCTACGAGCAGTACTTC.

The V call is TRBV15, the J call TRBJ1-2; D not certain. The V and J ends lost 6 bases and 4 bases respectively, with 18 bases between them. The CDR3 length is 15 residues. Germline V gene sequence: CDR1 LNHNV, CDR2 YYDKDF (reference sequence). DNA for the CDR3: TGTGCCACCAGTCCTGGGAGGCAGGCTGGCTATGGCTACACCTTC. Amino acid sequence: CATSPGRQAGYGYTF.